This TCR beta chain was profiled in a study of OX40 agonist ivuxolimab in advanced cancers. Study observations and caveats: At 0.1 to 3.0 mg/kg, clonal expansion of CD4+ and CD8+ blood T cells had occurred by week 6.

This table comes from immunoSEQ multiplex PCR, and its TCRdb copy is limited to in-frame clones, with some not included. This sample carries 45,000 to 60,000 clones, around 90% of them seen once, and the ten largest clones take more than 5%. The CDR3 covers 15 residues. V lost 4 bases to trimming and J lost 6 bases; unmatched junction nucleotides: 5. In germline, CDR1 is SGHRS, CDR2 YFSETQ. In regard to this clone: Its antigen is currently unknown.

The chain recombines TRBV5-1 with TRBJ2-3; 13 bases match TRBD2. The starting material was CD4+ or CD8+ T cells sorted from blood, obtained in a trial of the OX40 agonist ivuxolimab. This sequence originates from an adult with an advanced solid tumor such as melanoma, head and neck, liver or kidney cancer. The CDR3 DNA is TGCGCCAGCAGCACCGGGACTAGCGGGGTGGATACGCAGTATTTT. It specifies CASSTGTSGVDTQYF.